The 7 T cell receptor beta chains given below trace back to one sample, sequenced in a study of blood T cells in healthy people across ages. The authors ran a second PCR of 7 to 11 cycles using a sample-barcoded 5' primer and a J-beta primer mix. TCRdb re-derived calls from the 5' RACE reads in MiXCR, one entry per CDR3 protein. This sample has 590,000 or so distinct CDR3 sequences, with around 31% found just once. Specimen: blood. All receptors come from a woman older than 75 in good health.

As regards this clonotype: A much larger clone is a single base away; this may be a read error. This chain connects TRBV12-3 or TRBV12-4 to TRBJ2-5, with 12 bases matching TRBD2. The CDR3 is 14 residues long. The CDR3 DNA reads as TGTGCCAGCAGTCTAGCGGGGGGGCAACTTGAGCAGTACTTC. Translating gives CASSLAGGQLEQYF.

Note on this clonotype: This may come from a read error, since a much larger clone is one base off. Here the CDR3 DNA reads TGTGCCAGCAGGCGAAGCGAGCAGTACTTC. This encodes CASRRSEQYF. V usage is TRBV6-5 and J usage is TRBJ2-4, with no clear D. The tail of the sequence fits TRBJ2-7 better, so the J call may be wrong. Germline V CDR1 and CDR2: MNHEY, SVGAGI. This CDR3 region has 10 residues.

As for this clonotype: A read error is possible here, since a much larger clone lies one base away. This CDR3 is CASGSGGRQDHYGYTF. In DNA, the CDR3 is TGTGCCAGCGGATCCGGTGGCCGACAGGACCATTATGGCTACACCTTC. The rearrangement joins TRBV2 to TRBJ1-2; TRBD1 might be the D (6 bases). Germline V lookup: CDR1 SNHLY, CDR2 FYNNEI. The CDR3 has 16 amino acids. The V end lost 8 bases, the J end lost 5 bases, and 24 bases lay between the germline ends. The variable domain in full, with the rest retrieved from reference TRBV2 and TRBJ1-2, is EPEVTQTPSHQVTQMGQEVILRCVPISNHLYFYWYRQILGQKVEFLVSFYNNEISEKSEIFDDQFSVERPDGSNFTLKIRSTKLEDSAMYFCASGSGGRQDHYGYTFGSGTRLTVV.

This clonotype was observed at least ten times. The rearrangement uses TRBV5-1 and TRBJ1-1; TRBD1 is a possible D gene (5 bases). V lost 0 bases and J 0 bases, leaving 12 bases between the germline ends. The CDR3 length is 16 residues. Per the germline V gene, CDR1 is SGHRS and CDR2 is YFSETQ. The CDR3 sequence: CASSLDGTEVNTEAFF. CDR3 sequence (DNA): TGCGCCAGCAGCTTGGATGGGACCGAAGTGAACACTGAAGCTTTCTTT. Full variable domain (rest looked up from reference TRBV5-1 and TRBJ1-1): KAGVTQTPRYLIKTRGQQVTLSCSPISGHRSVSWYQQTPGQGLQFLFEYFSETQRNKGNFPGRFSGRQFSNSRSEMNVSTLELGDSALYLCASSLDGTEVNTEAFFGQGTRLTVV.

Written as DNA, the CDR3 is TGCAGTGCTAGAGGGGGTAGTATACGGTACTTC. Protein: CSARGGSIRYF. This chain connects TRBV20-1 to TRBJ2-4; D is unresolved. The CDR3 consists of 11 residues. V was trimmed by 1 base and J by 15 bases, leaving 13 bases between them. CDR1 is DFQATT and CDR2 is SNEGSKA in the germline V gene (reference sequence).

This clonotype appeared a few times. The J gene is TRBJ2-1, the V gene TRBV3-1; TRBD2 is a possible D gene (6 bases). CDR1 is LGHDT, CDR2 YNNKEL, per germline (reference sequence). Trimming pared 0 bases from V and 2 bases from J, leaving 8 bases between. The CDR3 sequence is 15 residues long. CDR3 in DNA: TGTGCCAGCAGCCAAGAGGGACTCCCCTACAATGAGCAGTTCTTC. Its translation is CASSQEGLPYNEQFF.

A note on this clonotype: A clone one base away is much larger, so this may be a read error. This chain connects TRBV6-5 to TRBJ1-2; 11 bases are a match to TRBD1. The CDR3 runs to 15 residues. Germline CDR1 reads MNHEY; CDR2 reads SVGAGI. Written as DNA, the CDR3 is TGTGCCGGCAGTTCCGCGGGACAGGGGGACTATGGCTACACCTTC. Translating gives CAGSSAGQGDYGYTF.